The T cell receptor (beta chain) under discussion was sequenced for a study of cytomegalovirus exposure and HLA in healthy donors. Study-wide points: In a later analysis, most CMV-associated TCR beta chains appeared HLA-restricted. Presence/absence analyses assumed roughly uniform sequencing depth across donors. It was in a later analysis that TCR association rates were seen to vary by HLA locus, highest for DRB1 and lowest for HLA-C.

In the PCR, 60 Vbeta and 13 Jbeta primers were used. This table comes from immunoSEQ multiplex PCR, and its TCRdb copy is limited to in-frame clones, with some not included. In the table there are about 130,000 clones, about 86% of which are singletons. With 1 base clipped from V and 0 bases from J, the junction kept 8 bases outside the gene matches. Germline CDR1 and CDR2: SGHVS and FNYEAQ. The CDR3 contains 18 residues. In the case of this clone: The antigen is unknown.

The TCR comes from a young man in good health and CMV-seronegative. The chain combines TRBV7-6 with TRBJ2-1; 8 bases are shared with TRBD2. Sequenced material: PBMCs. CDR3 nucleotide sequence: TGTGCCAGCAGCTTAGTCCCCCCCGGGGGGGCCTCCTACAATGAGCAGTTCTTC. It encodes CASSLVPPGGASYNEQFF. Supplemented by reference TRBV7-6 and TRBJ2-1, the full variable domain reads GAGVSQSPRYKVTKRGQDVALRCDPISGHVSLYWYRQALGQGPEFLTYFNYEAQQDKSGLPNDRFSAERPEGSISTLTIQRTEQRDSAMYRCASSLVPPGGASYNEQFFGPGTRLTVL.